The subject of this entry is one TCR beta chain. Its antigen remains unknown. The same CDR3 is also encoded by other DNA sequences in this sample. This record comes from a study of cytomegalovirus exposure and HLA in healthy donors. Points from the study as a whole: A later analysis found that most CMV-associated TCR beta chains appeared HLA-restricted. The likely explanation for a cluster of highly shared sequence variants was sequencing artifact. Accurate HLA-A and HLA-B prediction from TCR beta sequences was reported for most subjects. Compared with the roughly 670-donor mean, an Asian-associated ancestry cluster reportedly had fewer N-insertions, according to a later analysis.

The PCR had 60 Vbeta and 13 Jbeta primers. TCRdb's copy holds only in-frame clones and misses some; the assay was immunoSEQ multiplex PCR. The sample yields around 100,000 clones, 81% seen once. The CDR3 consists of 15 residues. V lost 3 bases, J lost 0 bases, and 11 bases lay in between. Germline CDR1 MDHEN, CDR2 SYDVKM. The gene calls are TRBV28 and TRBJ1-1; D unclear. The TCR comes from a man in his forties or fifties in good health and CMV-seropositive. Source material: PBMCs. The CDR3: CASSLAGGVNTEAFF. The DNA for the CDR3 is TGTGCCAGCAGTTTGGCGGGCGGGGTGAACACTGAAGCTTTCTTT.